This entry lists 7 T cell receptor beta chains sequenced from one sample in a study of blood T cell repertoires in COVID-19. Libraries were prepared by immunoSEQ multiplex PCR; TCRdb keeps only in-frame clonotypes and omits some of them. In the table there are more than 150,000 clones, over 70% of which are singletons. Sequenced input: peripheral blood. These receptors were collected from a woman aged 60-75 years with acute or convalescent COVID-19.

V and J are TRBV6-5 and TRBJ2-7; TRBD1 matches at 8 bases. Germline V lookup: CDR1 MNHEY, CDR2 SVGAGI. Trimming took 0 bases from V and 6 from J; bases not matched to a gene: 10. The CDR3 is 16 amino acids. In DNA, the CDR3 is TGTGCCAGCAGTTACTCCCCGGACAGGGTAGGGAGCGAGCAGTACTTC. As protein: CASSYSPDRVGSEQYF.

The DNA for the CDR3 is TGTGCCAGCAGCTTGGATTCAGGGAGGAGTTCACCCCTCCACTTT. Its translation: CASSLDSGRSSPLHF. V is TRBV5-4 and J is TRBJ1-6; possibly TRBD1 for D (5 bases). V dropped 0 bases and J dropped 9 bases, with 13 bases sitting between them. The CDR3 is made up of 15 amino acids. CDR1 is SGHNT and CDR2 is YYREEE in the germline V gene (reference sequence). The variable domain in full, completed from reference TRBV5-4 and TRBJ1-6, reads ETGVTQSPTHLIKTRGQQVTLRCSSQSGHNTVSWYQQALGQGPQFIFQYYREEENGRGNFPPRFSGLQFPNYSSELNVNALELDDSALYLCASSLDSGRSSPLHFGNGTRLTVT.

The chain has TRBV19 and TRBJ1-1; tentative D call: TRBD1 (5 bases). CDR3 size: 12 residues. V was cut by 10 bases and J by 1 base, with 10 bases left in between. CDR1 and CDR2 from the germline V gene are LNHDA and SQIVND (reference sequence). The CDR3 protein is CATWDWNTEAFF. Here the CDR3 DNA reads TGTGCCACCTGGGACTGGAACACTGAAGCTTTCTTT.

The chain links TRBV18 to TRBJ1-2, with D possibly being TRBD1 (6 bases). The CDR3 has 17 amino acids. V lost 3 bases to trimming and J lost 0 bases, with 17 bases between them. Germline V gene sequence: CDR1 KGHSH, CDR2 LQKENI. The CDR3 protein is CASSPLKLGTPNYGYTF. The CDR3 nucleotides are TGTGCCAGCTCACCTCTCAAACTCGGGACACCTAACTATGGCTACACCTTC.

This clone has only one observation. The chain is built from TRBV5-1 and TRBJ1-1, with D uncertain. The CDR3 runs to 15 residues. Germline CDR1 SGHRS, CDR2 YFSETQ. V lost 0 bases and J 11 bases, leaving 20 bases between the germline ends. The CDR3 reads CASSLEAAGRERAFF. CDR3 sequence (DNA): TGCGCCAGCAGCTTGGAGGCAGCAGGAAGGGAGCGGGCTTTCTTT.

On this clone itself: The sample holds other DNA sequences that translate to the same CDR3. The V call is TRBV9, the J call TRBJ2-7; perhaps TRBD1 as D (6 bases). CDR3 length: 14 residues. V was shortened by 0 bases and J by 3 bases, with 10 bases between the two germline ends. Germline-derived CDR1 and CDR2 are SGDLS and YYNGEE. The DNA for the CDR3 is TGTGCCAGCAGCGTAGCGTCACAGGGCTACGAGCAGTACTTC. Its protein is CASSVASQGYEQYF.

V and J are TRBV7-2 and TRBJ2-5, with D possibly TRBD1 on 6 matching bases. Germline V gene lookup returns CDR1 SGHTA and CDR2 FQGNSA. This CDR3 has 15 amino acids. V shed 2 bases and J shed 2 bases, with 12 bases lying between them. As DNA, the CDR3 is TGTGCCAGCAGCTTAATGGGGGCTAGTCAAGAGACCCAGTACTTC. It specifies CASSLMGASQETQYF.